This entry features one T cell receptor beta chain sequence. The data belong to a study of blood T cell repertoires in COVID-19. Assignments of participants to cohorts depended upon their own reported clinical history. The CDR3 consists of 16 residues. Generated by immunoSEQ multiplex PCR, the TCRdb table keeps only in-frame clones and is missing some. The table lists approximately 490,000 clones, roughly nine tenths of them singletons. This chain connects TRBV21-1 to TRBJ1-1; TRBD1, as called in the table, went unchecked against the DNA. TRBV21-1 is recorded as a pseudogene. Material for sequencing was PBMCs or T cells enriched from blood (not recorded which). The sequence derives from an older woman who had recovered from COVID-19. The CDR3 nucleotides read TGTGCCAGCAGCAAAGGTACACAGCTAAAATATCTTGAAGCTTTCTTT. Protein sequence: CASSKGTQLKYLEAFF.